Shown below are 32 T cell receptor beta chains from a single sample sequenced in a study of T cell repertoires in cytomegalovirus infection. In TCRdb, the reads were re-called with MiXCR into one record per CDR3 protein. The sample yields fewer than 700,000 distinct CDR3 sequences, 20% to 30% seen once. The sequenced sample consisted of CD8+ T cells from PBMCs. All receptors derive from a human donor in good health (CMV status not recorded). Some clones in this sample may be carry-over from other donors' samples.

This clonotype has at least ten counts. The gene calls are TRBV28 and TRBJ2-3; TRBD2 is a possible D gene (6 bases). Trimming stripped 10 bases from V and 2 bases from J, with 19 bases between. Germline V gene data show CDR1 as MDHEN and CDR2 as SYDVKM. The CDR3 consists of 15 residues. Here the CDR3 DNA reads TGTGCCACTAGGCCTCGGGGGAGCTACACAGATACGCAGTATTTT. This encodes CATRPRGSYTDTQYF.

This chain connects TRBV27 to TRBJ2-7, with 8 nucleotides matching TRBD1. The CDR3 has 15 residues. The junction had 6 bases not matched to a gene; V was cut back by 2 bases and J by 3 bases. Looked up from germline, CDR1 is MNHEY and CDR2 is SMNVEV (reference sequence). The CDR3 is CASSLTGGFRYEQYF. CDR3 coding DNA: TGTGCCAGCAGTTTAACAGGGGGTTTTCGCTACGAGCAGTACTTC.

The rearrangement joins TRBV15 to TRBJ1-1; TRBD1 might be the D (5 bases). The CDR3 spans 12 residues. Germline V gene lookup returns CDR1 LNHNV and CDR2 YYDKDF (reference sequence). The V gene lost 5 bases and the J gene lost 6 bases, with 10 bases spanning the gap. This chain's CDR3 is CATSAGAPEAFF. CDR3 in DNA: TGTGCCACCAGCGCCGGGGCCCCTGAAGCTTTCTTT.

Concerning this clonotype: A much larger clone lies one base from this, so it may be a read error. V usage is TRBV7-2 and J usage is TRBJ1-1; no definite D call. This CDR3 contains 11 residues. Trimming took 7 bases from V and 10 from J, leaving 13 bases between them. Germline V gene lookup returns CDR1 SGHTA and CDR2 FQGNSA. CDR3 loop: CASTSGRAAFF. In DNA form, the CDR3 reads TGTGCCAGCACTTCGGGAAGGGCAGCTTTCTTT.

Ten or more counts support this clonotype. This chain connects TRBV7-2 to TRBJ2-1; TRBD2 agrees at 7 bases. This CDR3 is 15 amino acids long. The junction had 4 bases not matched to a gene; V was cut back by 3 bases and J by 2 bases. The V gene's germline CDR1 is SGHTA and CDR2 FQGNSA. CDR3 in amino acids: CASSFRGVTYNEQFF. In DNA form, the CDR3 reads TGTGCCAGCAGCTTCCGGGGGGTCACCTACAATGAGCAGTTCTTC.

This clonotype was recorded a few times. J is TRBJ2-7 and V is TRBV4-1; a possible D gene is TRBD1 (6 bases). Germline V gives CDR1 MGHRA, CDR2 YSYEKL. This CDR3 contains 16 residues. V dropped 0 bases and J dropped 4 bases, with 16 bases sitting between them. CDR3 region: CASSQDGQGTRYEQYF. The CDR3 coding sequence is TGCGCCAGCAGCCAAGATGGTCAGGGGACCCGATACGAGCAGTACTTC.

This clonotype has more than one count but fewer than ten. The rearrangement links TRBV2 to TRBJ1-1, with a tentative D call TRBD1 (6 bases). The CDR3 is 12 amino acids. Trimming removed 11 bases at V and 7 bases at J, with 17 bases between. Germline CDR1 SNHLY, CDR2 FYNNEI. Here the CDR3 DNA reads TGTGCCCGTACGGGAGGGGGAGGTGAAGCTTTCTTT. Residues: CARTGGGGEAFF.

This clonotype has more than one count but fewer than ten. V gene TRBV13 combines with J gene TRBJ2-5, with 7 nucleotides matching TRBD2. This CDR3 contains 18 residues. Germline trimming cut 5 bases from V and 2 bases from J; bases unmatched to any gene: 17. Germline V gene lookup returns CDR1 PRHDT and CDR2 FYEKMQ (reference sequence). The chain's CDR3 is CASSTNVPWAGEQETQYF. CDR3 coding DNA: TGTGCCAGCAGCACAAATGTTCCCTGGGCGGGGGAACAAGAGACCCAGTACTTC.

The chain links TRBV6-5 to TRBJ2-1, with D unclear. CDR3 length equals 18 residues. V was pared by 0 bases and J by 6 bases, with 21 bases between. Germline V gene data show CDR1 as MNHEY and CDR2 as SVGAGI. The CDR3 DNA is TGTGCCAGCAGTTACTCGTCCCCCGATTGGGCAGATGGCAATGAGCAGTTCTTC. Translation: CASSYSSPDWADGNEQFF.

J is TRBJ1-1 and V is TRBV19; D is unresolved. The CDR3 loop spans 15 amino acids. The germline V and J ends were trimmed by 5 bases and 1 base, with 14 bases remaining between them. The germline V gene has CDR1 LNHDA and CDR2 SQIVND (reference sequence). Written as DNA, the CDR3 is TGTGCCAGTAGTCCTTTTGGACCGACGAACACTGAAGCTTTCTTT. Its translation is CASSPFGPTNTEAFF.

This clonotype has a count of ten or more. The junction and the germline gene differ at one end; a read error may be behind it. The gene calls are TRBV14 and TRBJ1-2; D possibly corresponds to TRBD1 (6 bases). Germline CDR1 reads SGHDN; CDR2 reads FVKESK. The CDR3 covers 17 residues. The CDR3 DNA is TGTGCCAGCAGCCAAGTTGGGGGCACCGGGACGGTCTATAGCTACACCTTC. Its translation: CASSQVGGTGTVYSYTF.

Remarks on this clonotype: A much larger clone is a single base away; this may be a read error. The chain employs TRBV7-8 and TRBJ2-5; the D gene is possibly TRBD1 (5 bases). The germline V gene encodes CDR1 SGHVS and CDR2 FQNEAQ. CDR3 length equals 14 residues. The CDR3 reads CTSSTSGIRETQYF. The CDR3 nucleotides read TGTACCAGCAGCACTTCAGGGATACGGGAGACCCAGTACTTC.

V is TRBV6-5 and J is TRBJ2-1; weak D call: TRBD2 (6 bases). The CDR3 extends over 16 amino acids. Germline V lookup: CDR1 MNHEY, CDR2 SVGAGI. V was pared by 2 bases and J by 0 bases, with 11 bases between. For the CDR3, the DNA is TGTGCCAGCAGTTACCGGGGGTATAGCTCCTACAATGAGCAGTTCTTC. As protein: CASSYRGYSSYNEQFF.

This clonotype was counted at least ten times. The chain employs TRBV7-2 and TRBJ2-7, with 7 bases lining up with TRBD1. Germline V gives CDR1 SGHTA, CDR2 FQGNSA. The CDR3 has 15 residues. V dropped 5 bases and J dropped 0; count of bases not matched to a gene: 7. The CDR3 spells CASSENRGSSYEQYF. The CDR3 region has the DNA TGTGCCAGCAGCGAAAACAGGGGCAGCTCCTACGAGCAGTACTTC.

V and J are TRBV28 and TRBJ2-2; 11 nucleotides align to TRBD2. Germline loops: CDR1 MDHEN, CDR2 SYDVKM. CDR3 length: 15 amino acids. J gave up 5 bases and V 7 bases, and 6 bases lay outside the gene matches. CDR3 loop: CASTPSGGTTGELFF. DNA for the CDR3: TGTGCCAGCACCCCTAGCGGGGGGACAACCGGGGAGCTGTTTTTT.

In this sample, this clonotype turned up many times. The chain recombines TRBV12-3 or TRBV12-4 with TRBJ2-1; no firm D call. Trimming removed 2 bases from V and 1 base from J, with 3 bases in between. This CDR3 has 13 amino acids. CDR3 in DNA: TGTGCCAGCAGTTTACAGTCCTACAATGAGCAGTTCTTC. Its translation: CASSLQSYNEQFF.

This clonotype was picked up a small number of times. The chain recombines TRBV5-8 with TRBJ2-1; 7 bases are shared with TRBD1. The CDR3 loop spans 15 amino acids. The junction had 11 bases not matched to a gene; V was cut back by 4 bases and J by 7 bases. Germline-derived CDR1 and CDR2 are SGHTS and YDEGEE. CDR3 residues: CASSHRDRSRNEQFF. For the CDR3, the DNA is TGTGCCAGCAGCCACCGGGACAGAAGTAGGAATGAGCAGTTCTTC.

The chain has TRBV5-4 and TRBJ2-7; 7 nucleotides match TRBD1. V gave up 7 bases and J gave up 2 bases; unmatched junction bases: 12. The CDR3 spans 15 residues. From germline, CDR1 is SGHNT and CDR2 YYREEE (reference sequence). The CDR3: CASSEIGDSPYEQYF. CDR3 nucleotide sequence: TGTGCCAGCTCTGAGATCGGGGACAGTCCCTACGAGCAGTACTTC.

Remarks on this clonotype: A junction boundary mismatches the germline segment, possibly from a read error. This chain joins TRBV23-1 and TRBJ2-3; D is perhaps TRBD1 or TRBD2 (6 bases each). TRBV23-1 is filed as an ORF, its function uncertain. The CDR3 runs to 16 residues. As DNA, the CDR3 is TGCGCCAGCGGTCACCCTGGGGGGCTCCGCACAGATACGCAGTATTTT. This sequence encodes CASGHPGGLRTDTQYF.

This clonotype was seen only a few times. J is TRBJ1-1 and V is TRBV28; D is undetermined. Per germline, CDR1 MDHEN and CDR2 SYDVKM. The ends were cut back, 7 bases at V and 5 bases at J, with 17 bases in the middle. The CDR3 covers 14 residues. The CDR3 spells CASTPDLLGTEAFF. In DNA form, the CDR3 reads TGTGCCAGCACCCCGGACCTGCTCGGAACTGAAGCTTTCTTT.

This clonotype has more than one count but fewer than ten. V and J are TRBV29-1 and TRBJ1-2, with a tentative D call TRBD1 (5 bases). This CDR3 is built from 13 residues. Trimming left V 2 bases short and J 5 bases short, with 12 bases between. Germline CDR1 SQVTM, CDR2 ANQGSEA. CDR3: CSVEQGGGYGYTF. For the CDR3, the DNA is TGCAGCGTTGAACAGGGCGGTGGGTATGGCTACACCTTC.

This clonotype was seen a few times. The V and J genes are TRBV23-1 and TRBJ2-7, with a weak D call TRBD2 (6 bases). TRBV23-1 has ORF status, its function being uncertain. Trimming took off 2 bases at V and 3 bases at J, with 14 bases between the two ends. CDR3 length: 15 residues. DNA for the CDR3: TGCGCCAGCAGTCAACGGGGGAACGCCCTCTACGAGCAGTACTTC. As protein: CASSQRGNALYEQYF.

This clonotype was seen repeatedly, ten times or more. The rearrangement joins TRBV7-8 to TRBJ2-1, with a weak D call TRBD2 (7 bases). The CDR3 totals 16 residues. Germline CDR1 SGHVS, CDR2 FQNEAQ. The ends were cut back, 5 bases at V and 1 base at J, with 15 bases in the middle. The CDR3 DNA is TGTGCCAGCAGCGCCGCGAGGGGGGGATCCTACAATGAGCAGTTCTTC. It yields the protein CASSAARGGSYNEQFF.

V gene TRBV7-6 combines with J gene TRBJ1-1; D remains unclear. The germline V gene has CDR1 SGHVS and CDR2 FNYEAQ. The CDR3 is made up of 16 amino acids. The V gene lost 1 base and the J gene lost 2 bases, with 14 bases spanning the gap. CDR3 protein: CASSLDLLAANTEAFF. In DNA, the CDR3 is TGTGCCAGCAGCTTAGACCTCTTGGCGGCCAACACTGAAGCTTTCTTT.

This clonotype occurred a few times. The chain employs TRBV20-1 and TRBJ2-7, with 12 bases matching TRBD2. V was clipped by 6 bases and J by 3 bases; unmatched bases: 6. The CDR3 runs 14 residues. Germline-derived CDR1 and CDR2 are DFQATT and SNEGSKA (reference sequence). CDR3 loop: CSALTSGGFYEQYF. The CDR3 nucleotides are TGCAGTGCGTTGACTAGCGGGGGCTTCTACGAGCAGTACTTC.

This clonotype was picked up a small number of times. The CDR3 DNA reads TGTGCCAGCAGCCTCCACCGGGCCCCGAACACTGAAGCTTTCTTT. Translation: CASSLHRAPNTEAFF. V is TRBV7-9 and J is TRBJ1-1, with D unclear. The CDR3 runs 15 residues. V lost 5 bases and J lost 1, with 14 bases in between. Germline CDR1 SEHNR, CDR2 FQNEAQ (reference sequence).

This clonotype occurred a few times. The chain has TRBV4-3 and TRBJ2-1; 7 bases are shared with TRBD2. V lost 0 bases, J lost 4 bases, and 3 bases stayed unmatched. The CDR3 consists of 15 residues. Germline loops: CDR1 LGHNA, CDR2 YSLEER. CDR3 amino acids: CASSQEAAGYNEQFF. The DNA for the CDR3 is TGCGCCAGCAGCCAAGAGGCAGCGGGGTACAATGAGCAGTTCTTC.

This clonotype was counted many times. In nucleotides, the CDR3 is TGTGCCAGCAGCCTTCGGGACGGCTCCTACGAGCAGTACTTC. This sequence encodes CASSLRDGSYEQYF. The V and J genes are TRBV6-4 and TRBJ2-7; D assignment may be TRBD1 or TRBD2 (5 bases each). Germline V lookup: CDR1 MRHNA, CDR2 SNTAGT. The CDR3 length is 14 residues. V dropped 6 bases and J dropped 0 bases, with 12 bases sitting between them.

This clonotype appeared many times. V gene TRBV12-3 or TRBV12-4 combines with J gene TRBJ2-7; 11 bases are shared with TRBD2. This CDR3 comprises 15 residues. V shed 5 bases, J shed 5 bases, and the junction held 8 bases outside the gene matches. The CDR3 reads CASSPTSGGKDEQYF. CDR3 DNA sequence: TGTGCCAGCAGTCCAACTAGCGGGGGTAAGGACGAGCAGTACTTC.

This clonotype was seen ten or more times. V usage is TRBV11-2 and J usage is TRBJ2-2; D is possibly TRBD1 or TRBD2 (5 bases each). V was pared by 6 bases and J by 5 bases, with 19 bases between. CDR1 and CDR2 (germline): SGHAT, FQNNGV. The CDR3 loop spans 16 amino acids. DNA of the CDR3: TGTGCCAGCAGTCATCCCGGGACCCCGAGGACCGGGGAGCTGTTTTTT. Protein product: CASSHPGTPRTGELFF.

This clonotype was counted only a few times. This rearrangement joins TRBV6-6 to TRBJ1-6; 10 bases agree with TRBD1. Germline assignment: CDR1 MNHNY and CDR2 SVGAGI (reference sequence). J was trimmed by 6 bases and V by 5 bases; bases with no gene match: 7. The CDR3 has 16 amino acids. The CDR3 DNA reads as TGTGCCAGCAGTGGGGACAGGGGTCGCGGTAATTCACCCCTCCACTTT. Its translation is CASSGDRGRGNSPLHF.

The table lists this clonotype with a few counts. The chain carries TRBV12-3 or TRBV12-4 and TRBJ2-3; 8 positions match TRBD1. The trim removed 2 bases at V and 3 bases at J, leaving 4 bases unmatched. This CDR3 has 15 residues. The chain's CDR3 is CASSLRQGITDTQYF. CDR3 coding DNA: TGTGCCAGCAGTTTACGACAGGGGATAACAGATACGCAGTATTTT.